Below are 13 T cell receptor beta chains sequenced from a single sample in a study of response to subunit inactivated influenza vaccine. TCRdb recomputed calls from the RT-PCR reads with MiXCR, one row per CDR3 protein. The data show about half a million distinct CDR3 sequences, 7.6% seen once. This material consisted of PBMCs from blood, taken less than 30 months after vaccination. The receptors originated from a man aged 50 to 75 who received an inactivated influenza vaccine.

This chain joins TRBV19 and TRBJ2-5; D assignment may be TRBD1 or TRBD2 (7 bases each). This CDR3 region has 13 residues. The ends were cut back, 6 bases at V and 5 bases at J, with 13 bases in the middle. Germline V gene data show CDR1 as LNHDA and CDR2 as SQIVND (reference sequence). The CDR3 here is CASSRGGFETQYF. The DNA for the CDR3 is TGTGCCAGTAGCAGGGGGGGCTTTGAGACCCAGTACTTC.

The gene calls are TRBV28 and TRBJ2-7; D might be TRBD1 (5 bases). V was cut by 3 bases and J by 5 bases, with 14 bases left in between. Germline V CDR1 and CDR2: MDHEN, SYDVKM. The CDR3 contains 14 residues. CDR3 nucleotides: TGTGCCAGCAGTTTGTTCAAGGGGCGAGACGAGCAGTACTTC. Translating it yields CASSLFKGRDEQYF.

This chain links TRBV7-8 with TRBJ1-6, with 8 bases aligning to TRBD1. The CDR3 extends over 16 amino acids. Unmatched junction bases numbered 12, after V lost 1 base and J lost 13 bases. Germline values: CDR1 SGHVS, CDR2 FQNEAQ. The CDR3 DNA follows: TGTGCCAGCAGCTTAGGAGGCAGGGGGCGCGTCAAGCCCCTCCACTTT. Translation: CASSLGGRGRVKPLHF.

This sequence joins TRBV20-1 and TRBJ2-1, with a weak D call TRBD1 (6 bases). The CDR3 is 14 amino acids. V lost 5 bases to trimming and J lost 7 bases, with 18 bases between them. CDR1 DFQATT and CDR2 SNEGSKA come from the germline V gene (reference sequence). As DNA, the CDR3 is TGCAGTGCTGAGCCCGGGCCCAGGGGAAATGAGCAGTTCTTC. It translates to CSAEPGPRGNEQFF.

On this clonotype: One junction end does not reproduce the germline sequence, and a read error may be involved. The J gene is TRBJ1-5, the V gene TRBV28, with no clear D. Germline lookup yields CDR1 MDHEN and CDR2 SYDVKM. CDR3 length: 14 amino acids. Here the CDR3 reads CACSPGPFNQPQHF. The DNA of the CDR3 is TGTGCCTGCAGTCCCGGGCCGTTCAATCAGCCCCAGCATTTT.

The CDR3 protein is CASSYFGTGQPQHF. The CDR3 nucleotides read TGTGCCAGCAGCTATTTCGGGACAGGCCAGCCCCAGCATTTT. This chain links TRBV7-2 with TRBJ1-5, with 8 nucleotides matching TRBD1. Germline CDR1 reads SGHTA; CDR2 reads FQGNSA. With 4 bases clipped from V and 7 bases from J, the junction kept 6 bases outside the gene matches. The CDR3 runs 14 residues.

This clonotype has more than one count but fewer than ten. V is TRBV23-1 and J is TRBJ2-7; unclear D gene. TRBV23-1 is an open reading frame whose function is uncertain. V shed 3 bases and J shed 0 bases, with 12 bases lying between them. This CDR3 has 15 amino acids. This CDR3 is CASSHSRTPSYEQYF. CDR3 in DNA: TGCGCCAGCAGTCATTCTCGCACACCCTCCTACGAGCAGTACTTC.

The chain has TRBV12-3 or TRBV12-4 and TRBJ2-3; 8 bases line up with TRBD1. This CDR3 spans 14 amino acids. V was clipped by 5 bases and J by 4 bases; unmatched bases: 5. CDR3 DNA sequence: TGTGCCAGCAGTGACGACAGGGGTGCAGATACGCAGTATTTT. Protein sequence: CASSDDRGADTQYF.

To note about this clonotype: Germline is not matched at one junction end, which may reflect a read error. The chain links TRBV7-2 to TRBJ2-1; 8 bases align to TRBD2. Germline V CDR1 and CDR2: SGHTA, FQGNSA. The CDR3 spans 17 residues. The CDR3 is CASSYSILAEAYNEQFF. The DNA of the CDR3 is TGTGCCAGTAGCTACTCAATACTAGCGGAAGCCTACAATGAGCAGTTCTTC.

This clonotype was recorded at least ten times. The chain joins TRBV13 to TRBJ2-7, with no clear D. Germline CDR1 PRHDT, CDR2 FYEKMQ (reference sequence). V was trimmed by 5 bases and J by 1 base, leaving 9 bases between them. The CDR3 loop spans 13 amino acids. Written as DNA, the CDR3 is TGTGCCAGCAGCGAAGCTAGGTCCTACGAGCAGTACTTC. Its translation: CASSEARSYEQYF.

This clonotype was seen a handful of times. The gene calls are TRBV11-2 and TRBJ1-4; 11 nucleotides line up with TRBD1. From germline, CDR1 is SGHAT and CDR2 FQNNGV. CDR3 length equals 16 residues. With 5 bases clipped from V and 0 bases from J, the junction kept 2 bases outside the gene matches. The CDR3 DNA sequence: TGTGCCAGCAGCGAGGGACAGGGGGCAACTAATGAAAAACTGTTTTTT. Translated: CASSEGQGATNEKLFF.

The rearrangement links TRBV5-1 to TRBJ2-3, with TRBD2 matching over 11 bases. The CDR3 is made up of 15 amino acids. CDR1 and CDR2 from the germline V gene are SGHRS and YFSETQ. The V segment lost 6 bases and the J segment 1 base; nucleotides outside the gene matches: 4. CDR3 bases: TGCGCCAGCACCGGGACTAGCGGTGGCACAGATACGCAGTATTTT. Its translation is CASTGTSGGTDTQYF.

The chain recombines TRBV2 with TRBJ2-7, with D perhaps TRBD1 or TRBD2 (6 bases each). V lost 7 bases to trimming and J lost 5 bases, with 15 bases between them. Germline V CDR1 and CDR2: SNHLY, FYNNEI. The CDR3 has 13 amino acids. CDR3 region: CASTAGGPHEQYF. CDR3 DNA sequence: TGTGCCAGCACCGCTGGGGGGCCCCACGAGCAGTACTTC.